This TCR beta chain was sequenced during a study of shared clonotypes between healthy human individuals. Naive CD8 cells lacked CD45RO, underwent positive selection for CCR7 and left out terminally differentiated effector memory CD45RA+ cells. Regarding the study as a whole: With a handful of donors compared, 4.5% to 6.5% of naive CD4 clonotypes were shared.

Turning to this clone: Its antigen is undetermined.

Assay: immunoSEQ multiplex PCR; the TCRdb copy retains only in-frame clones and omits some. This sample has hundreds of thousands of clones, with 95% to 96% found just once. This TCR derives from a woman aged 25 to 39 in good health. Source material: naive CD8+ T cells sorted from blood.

DNA for the CDR3: TGTGCCAGCACCCTAGGGTCGGACGGAGGGTACTATGGCTACACCTTC. Translation gives CASTLGSDGGYYGYTF. The chain carries TRBV7-6 and TRBJ1-2; D is unresolved. CDR3 length: 16 amino acids. The V and J ends lost 7 bases and 3 bases respectively, with 21 bases between them. Germline CDR1 is SGHVS and CDR2 is FNYEAQ.